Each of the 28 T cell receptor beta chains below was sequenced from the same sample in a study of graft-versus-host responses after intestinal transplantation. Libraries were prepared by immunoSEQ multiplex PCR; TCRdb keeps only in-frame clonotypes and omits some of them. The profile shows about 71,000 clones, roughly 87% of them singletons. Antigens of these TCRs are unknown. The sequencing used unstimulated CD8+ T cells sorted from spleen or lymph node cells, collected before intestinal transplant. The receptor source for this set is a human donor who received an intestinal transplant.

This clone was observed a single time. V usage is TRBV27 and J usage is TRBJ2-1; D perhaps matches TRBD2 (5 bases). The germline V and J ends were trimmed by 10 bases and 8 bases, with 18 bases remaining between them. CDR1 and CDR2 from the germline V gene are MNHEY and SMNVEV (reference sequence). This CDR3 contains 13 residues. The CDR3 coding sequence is TGTGCCACAGGACTTGTTTTTGAGGATGAGCAGTTCTTC. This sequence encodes CATGLVFEDEQFF.

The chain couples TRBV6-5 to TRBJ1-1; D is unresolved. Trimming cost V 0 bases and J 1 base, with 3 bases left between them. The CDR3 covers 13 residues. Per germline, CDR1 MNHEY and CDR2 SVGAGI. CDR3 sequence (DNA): TGTGCCAGCAGTTACTCGCGGAACACTGAAGCTTTCTTT. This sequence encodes CASSYSRNTEAFF.

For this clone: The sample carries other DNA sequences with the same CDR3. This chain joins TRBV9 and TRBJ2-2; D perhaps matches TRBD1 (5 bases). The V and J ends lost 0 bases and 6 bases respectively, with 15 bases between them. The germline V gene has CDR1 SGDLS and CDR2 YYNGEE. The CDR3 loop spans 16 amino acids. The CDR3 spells CASSVVGGADAGELFF. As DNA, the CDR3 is TGTGCCAGCAGCGTAGTTGGTGGGGCCGACGCCGGGGAGCTGTTTTTT.

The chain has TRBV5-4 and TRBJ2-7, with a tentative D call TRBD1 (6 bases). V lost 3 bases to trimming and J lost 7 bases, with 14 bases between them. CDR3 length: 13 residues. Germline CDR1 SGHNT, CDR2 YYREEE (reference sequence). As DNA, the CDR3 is TGTGCCAGCAGCTGGACAGTTTCGGGGGAGCAGTACTTC. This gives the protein CASSWTVSGEQYF.

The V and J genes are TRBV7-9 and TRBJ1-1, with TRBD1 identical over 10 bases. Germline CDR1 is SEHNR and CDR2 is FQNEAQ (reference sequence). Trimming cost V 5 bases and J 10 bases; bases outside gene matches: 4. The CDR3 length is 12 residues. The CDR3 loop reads CASSPWTGGAFF. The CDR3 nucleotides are TGTGCCAGCAGCCCATGGACAGGGGGAGCTTTCTTT.

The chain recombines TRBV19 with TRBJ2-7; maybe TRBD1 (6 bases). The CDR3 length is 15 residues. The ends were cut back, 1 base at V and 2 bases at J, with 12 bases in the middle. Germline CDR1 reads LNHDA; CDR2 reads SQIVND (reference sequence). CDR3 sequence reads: CASSIGGGAAYEQYF. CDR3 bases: TGTGCCAGTAGTATAGGTGGGGGCGCCGCCTACGAGCAGTACTTC.

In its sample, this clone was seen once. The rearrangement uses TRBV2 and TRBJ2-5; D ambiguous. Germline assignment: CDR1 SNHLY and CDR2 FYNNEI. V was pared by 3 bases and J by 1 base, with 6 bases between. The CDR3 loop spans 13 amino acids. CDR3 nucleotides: TGTGCCAGCAGTGAGAACAGCCAAGAGACCCAGTACTTC. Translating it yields CASSENSQETQYF.

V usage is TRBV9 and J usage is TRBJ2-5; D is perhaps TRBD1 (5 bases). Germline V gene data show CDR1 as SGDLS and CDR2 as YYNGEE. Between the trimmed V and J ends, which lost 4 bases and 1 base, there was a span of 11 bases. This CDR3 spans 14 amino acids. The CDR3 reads CASSPGQTQETQYF. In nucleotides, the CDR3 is TGTGCCAGCAGCCCCGGACAAACCCAAGAGACCCAGTACTTC.

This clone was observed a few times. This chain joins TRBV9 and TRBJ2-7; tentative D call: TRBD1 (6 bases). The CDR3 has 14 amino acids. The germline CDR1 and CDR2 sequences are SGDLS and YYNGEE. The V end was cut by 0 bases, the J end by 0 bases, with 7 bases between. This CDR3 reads CASSVGDTSYEQYF. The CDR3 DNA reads TGTGCCAGCAGCGTAGGGGACACCTCCTACGAGCAGTACTTC.

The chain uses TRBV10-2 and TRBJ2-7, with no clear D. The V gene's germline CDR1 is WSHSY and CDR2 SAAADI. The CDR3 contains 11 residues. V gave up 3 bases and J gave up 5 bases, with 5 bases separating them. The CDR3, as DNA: TGCGCCAGCAGTGACCCAGACGAGCAGTACTTC. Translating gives CASSDPDEQYF.

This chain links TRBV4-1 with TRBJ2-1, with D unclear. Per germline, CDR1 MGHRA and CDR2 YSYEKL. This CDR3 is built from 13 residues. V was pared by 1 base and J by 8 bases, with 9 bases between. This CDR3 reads CASSQAGEDEQFF. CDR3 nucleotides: TGCGCCAGCAGCCAAGCGGGTGAGGATGAGCAGTTCTTC.

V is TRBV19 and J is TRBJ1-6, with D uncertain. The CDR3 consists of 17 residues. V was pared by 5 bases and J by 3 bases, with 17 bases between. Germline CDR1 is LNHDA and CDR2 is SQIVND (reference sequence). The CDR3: CASSSAPQSIYNSPLHF. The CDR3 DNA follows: TGTGCCAGTAGTTCTGCTCCACAGTCAATCTATAATTCACCCCTCCACTTT.

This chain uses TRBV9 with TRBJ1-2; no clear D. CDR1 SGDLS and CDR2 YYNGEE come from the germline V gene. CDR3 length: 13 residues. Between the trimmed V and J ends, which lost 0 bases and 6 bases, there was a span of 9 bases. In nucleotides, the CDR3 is TGTGCCAGCAGCGTAGTTTCGGGAAATGGCTACACCTTC. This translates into CASSVVSGNGYTF.

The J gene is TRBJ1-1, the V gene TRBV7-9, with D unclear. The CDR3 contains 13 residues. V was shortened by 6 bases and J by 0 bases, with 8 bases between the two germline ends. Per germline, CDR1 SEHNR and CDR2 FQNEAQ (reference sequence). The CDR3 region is CASRREMNTEAFF. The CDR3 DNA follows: TGTGCCAGCAGGAGGGAAATGAACACTGAAGCTTTCTTT.

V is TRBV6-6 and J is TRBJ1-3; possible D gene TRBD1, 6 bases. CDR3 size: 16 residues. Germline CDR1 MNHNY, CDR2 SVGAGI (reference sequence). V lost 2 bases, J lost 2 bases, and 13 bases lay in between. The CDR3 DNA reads TGTGCCAGCAGTTACCTTACCCAGGGGACTGGAAACACCATATATTTT. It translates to CASSYLTQGTGNTIYF.

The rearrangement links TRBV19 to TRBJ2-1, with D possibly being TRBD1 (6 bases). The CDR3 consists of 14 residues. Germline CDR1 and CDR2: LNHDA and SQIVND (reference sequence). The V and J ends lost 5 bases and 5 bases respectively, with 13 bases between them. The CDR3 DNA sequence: TGTGCCAGTAGTTCTCGGACAGAAGACAATGAGCAGTTCTTC. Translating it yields CASSSRTEDNEQFF.

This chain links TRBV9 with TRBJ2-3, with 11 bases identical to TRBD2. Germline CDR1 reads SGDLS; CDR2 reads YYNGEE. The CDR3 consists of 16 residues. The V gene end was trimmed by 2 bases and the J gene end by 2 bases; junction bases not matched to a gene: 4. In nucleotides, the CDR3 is TGTGCCAGCAGCGTCTTAGCGGGGGGGGACACAGATACGCAGTATTTT. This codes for CASSVLAGGDTDTQYF.

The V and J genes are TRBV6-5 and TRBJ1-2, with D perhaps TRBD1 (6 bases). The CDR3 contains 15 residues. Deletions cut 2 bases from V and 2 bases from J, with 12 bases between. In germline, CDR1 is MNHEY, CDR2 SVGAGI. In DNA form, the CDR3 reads TGTGCCAGCAGTTACGCCCAGGGGCCCAACTATGGCTACACCTTC. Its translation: CASSYAQGPNYGYTF.

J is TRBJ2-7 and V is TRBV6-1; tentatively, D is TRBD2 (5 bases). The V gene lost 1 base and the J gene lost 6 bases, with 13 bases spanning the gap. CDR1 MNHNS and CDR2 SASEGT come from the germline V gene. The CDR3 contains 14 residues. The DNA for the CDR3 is TGTGCCAGCAGTGAAGTGAGGACTCCCTTCGAGCAGTACTTC. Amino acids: CASSEVRTPFEQYF.

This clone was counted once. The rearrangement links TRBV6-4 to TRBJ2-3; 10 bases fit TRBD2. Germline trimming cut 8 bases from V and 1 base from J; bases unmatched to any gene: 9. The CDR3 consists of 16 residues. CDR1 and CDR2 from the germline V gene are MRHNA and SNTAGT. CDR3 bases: TGTGCCAGCTCTCCCACTAGCGGGGCTTGCACAGATACGCAGTATTTT. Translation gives CASSPTSGACTDTQYF.

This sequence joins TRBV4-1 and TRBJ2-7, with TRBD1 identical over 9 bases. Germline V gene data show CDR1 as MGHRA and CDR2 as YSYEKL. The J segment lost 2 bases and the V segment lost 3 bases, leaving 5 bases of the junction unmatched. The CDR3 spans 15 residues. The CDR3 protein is CASSHEGQGPYEQYF. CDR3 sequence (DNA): TGCGCCAGCAGCCACGAGGGACAGGGTCCCTACGAGCAGTACTTC.

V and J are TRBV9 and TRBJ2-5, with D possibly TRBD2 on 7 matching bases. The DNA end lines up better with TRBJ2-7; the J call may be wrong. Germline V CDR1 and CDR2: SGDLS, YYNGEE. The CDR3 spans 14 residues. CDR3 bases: TGTGCCAGCAGCGCCGCCGGGGGGCCCTACGAGCAGTACTTC. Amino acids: CASSAAGGPYEQYF.

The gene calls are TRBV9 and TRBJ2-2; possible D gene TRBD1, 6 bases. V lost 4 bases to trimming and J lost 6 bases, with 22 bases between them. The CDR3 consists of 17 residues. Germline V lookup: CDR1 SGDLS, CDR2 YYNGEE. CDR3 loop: CASSHPRARGSAGELFF. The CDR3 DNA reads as TGTGCCAGCAGCCACCCACGGGCCAGGGGAAGCGCCGGGGAGCTGTTTTTT.

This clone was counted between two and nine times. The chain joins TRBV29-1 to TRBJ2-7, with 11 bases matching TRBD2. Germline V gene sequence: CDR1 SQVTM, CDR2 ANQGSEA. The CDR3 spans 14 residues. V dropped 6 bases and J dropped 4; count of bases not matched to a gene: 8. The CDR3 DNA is TGCAGCGTGCGAACTAGCGGGGGATCGTACGAGCAGTACTTC. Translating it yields CSVRTSGGSYEQYF.

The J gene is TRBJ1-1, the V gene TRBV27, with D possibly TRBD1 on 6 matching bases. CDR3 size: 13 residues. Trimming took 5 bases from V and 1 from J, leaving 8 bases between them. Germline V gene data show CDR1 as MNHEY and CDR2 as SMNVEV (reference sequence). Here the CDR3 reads CASSRTANTEAFF. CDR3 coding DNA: TGTGCCAGCAGTCGGACAGCGAACACTGAAGCTTTCTTT.

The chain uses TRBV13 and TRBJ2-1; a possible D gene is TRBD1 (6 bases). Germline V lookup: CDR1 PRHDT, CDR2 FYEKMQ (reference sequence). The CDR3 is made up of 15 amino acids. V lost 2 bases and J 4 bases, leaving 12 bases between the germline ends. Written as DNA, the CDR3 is TGTGCCAGCAGCTTACGGGCAGGGGTGTACAATGAGCAGTTCTTC. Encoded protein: CASSLRAGVYNEQFF.

The CDR3 loop is CASSLSSSNQPQHF. The CDR3 bases are TGTGCCAGCAGTTTATCGTCCTCCAATCAGCCCCAGCATTTT. This rearrangement joins TRBV27 to TRBJ1-5; no clear D gene. With 0 bases removed from V and 3 bases from J, the gap between germline ends came to 6 bases. The CDR3 totals 14 residues. Germline V gene sequence: CDR1 MNHEY, CDR2 SMNVEV (reference sequence).

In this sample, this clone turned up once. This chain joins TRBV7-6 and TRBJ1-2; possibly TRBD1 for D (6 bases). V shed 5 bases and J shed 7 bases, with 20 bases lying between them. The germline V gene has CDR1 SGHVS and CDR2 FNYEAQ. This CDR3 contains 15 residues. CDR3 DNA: TGTGCCAGCAGCCCTTCAACCAGGGGAAACCCTGGCTACACCTTC. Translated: CASSPSTRGNPGYTF.